This T cell receptor (beta chain) is from a study of OX40 agonist ivuxolimab in advanced cancers. About the study as a whole: Ivuxolimab was a fully human IgG2 agonistic monoclonal antibody targeting the costimulatory receptor OX40 (CD134). The point of sequencing TCRbeta in the periphery was to test whether ivuxolimab changed TCR sequence diversity and drove clonal T-cell expansion. Intravenous ivuxolimab was administered to patients every 2 weeks at six dose levels: 0.01, 0.1, 0.3, 1.5, 3 and 10 mg/kg. Among the roughly 50 dose-escalation patients, around 19 had hepatocellular carcinoma, roughly 15 melanoma, 9 renal cell carcinoma and 9 head and neck cancer. The paper reports the monotherapy dose-escalation portion (N ≈ 50 patients) of the phase I ivuxolimab trial. Partial responses occurred in three dose-escalation patients, of whom one had hepatocellular carcinoma and two had cutaneous melanoma. In the dose-escalation cohort, approximately 82% of patients were male, and the mean age was approximately 60 years with a range of roughly 20 to 85. Patients were allowed to have had prior anti-PD-1, anti-PD-L1 or anti-CTLA-4 therapy, and approximately 43% of the dose-escalation patients had previously received checkpoint inhibitors. Here is what the overall study found, with its caveats: At doses of 0.1 to 3.0 mg/kg, clonal expansion of both CD4+ and CD8+ blood T cells was observed from baseline to week 6. Partial responders in the 0.1-3.0 mg/kg groups had among the lowest normalized peripheral clonal expansion, especially among CD8+ T cells. The antigen specificity of the peripheral T cells that underwent clonal expansion was not determined. Low levels of normalized T-cell clonal expansion were also seen in some patients who did not respond. After ivuxolimab, expanded clones were on average more numerous among CD8+ T cells than among CD4+ T cells.

For this clone: The antigen it recognizes is unknown. Within one base of it there is no much larger clone, and no base qualities were kept.

The CDR3 has 15 amino acids, counting the end cysteine and phenylalanine. Only the CDR3 portion is preserved as DNA: 45 bases, with reading frame beginning at the first base. CDR1 is given as SQVTM and CDR2 as ANQGSEA, both from the germline V gene. V lost 2 bases and J lost 5 bases, and the count of bases not matched to a germline gene is 6. To sequence the TCRbeta CDR3 region, genomic DNA was isolated from the sorted cells. TCRbeta CDR3 regions were sequenced using the immunoSEQ Assay. TCRdb retrieved this table from immuneACCESS and kept in-frame rearrangements only. Not all clones are present; in checked studies, unresolved V genes account for under half, and no reason is known for the remainder. For this sample the table gives 70,000 to 85,000 clones, of which around 90% were detected only once. The top ten clones comprise about 1.3% of the sample. The trial excluded patients who had a history of autoimmune disease or who were on systemic immunosuppression. Peripheral blood for TCR sequencing was drawn from every dose cohort at baseline, at cycle 4 day 1 and at cycle 7 day 1. Samples came from an open-label, multicenter, first-in-human phase I dose-escalation trial of ivuxolimab. The trial enrolled adults with locally advanced or metastatic head and neck squamous cell, hepatocellular, melanoma or renal cell carcinoma. Before TCR sequencing, CD4+ T cells and CD8+ T cells from peripheral blood were sorted into separate populations.

The V and J genes are TRBV29-1 and TRBJ2-2; TRBD2 agrees with 9 junctional bases. The starting material was CD4+ or CD8+ T cells sorted from blood, obtained in a trial of the OX40 agonist ivuxolimab. The clonotype was recovered from an adult with an advanced solid tumor such as melanoma, head and neck, liver or kidney cancer. The DNA is TGCAGCGTTGAATTGGGACTAGCCCAAACCGGGGAGCTGTTTTTT. This encodes CSVELGLAQTGELFF.